These T cell receptor beta chains were read from a single sample in a study of neoadjuvant anti-PD-1 for oral cavity cancer. Method: immunoSEQ multiplex PCR; TCRdb's copy keeps in-frame clones and lacks some. The top ten hold 2.7% of the sample, which has 15,000 to 20,000 clones, roughly 78% seen once. The sequencing here drew on PBMCs, taken before nivolumab (anti-PD-1) treatment. The receptors were sampled from a person between 35 and 79 years old with oral cavity squamous cell carcinoma. Each CDR3 is given with its conserved first and last residue. A D gene is named only where the DNA matches it firmly. The size field is filled for only some rows; it gives once, few, many or a size class.

V	size	J	D	CDR3	DNA
TRBV7-6	-	TRBJ2-4	TRBD2	CASSLIAPGVTSGENIQYF	TGTGCCAGCAGCTTAATCGCCCCAGGGGTGACTAGCGGGGAAAACATTCAGTACTTC
TRBV18	few	TRBJ1-5	TRBD1	CASSPQGQGAGQPQHF	TGTGCCAGCTCACCACAAGGACAGGGGGCTGGTCAGCCCCAGCATTTT
TRBV2	-	TRBJ1-4	-	CASREGVANEKLFF	TGTGCCAGCAGAGAGGGGGTAGCCAATGAAAAACTGTTTTTT
TRBV5-1	-	TRBJ2-7	-	CASSLGAGTGNEQYF	TGCGCCAGCAGCTTGGGAGCCGGTACAGGGAACGAGCAGTACTTC
TRBV19	few	TRBJ1-5	-	CASSIGVGNQPQHF	TGTGCCAGTAGTATAGGGGTTGGCAATCAGCCCCAGCATTTT
TRBV7-9	-	TRBJ2-3	-	CASSLAAADTQYF	TGTGCCAGCAGCTTAGCGGCTGCAGATACGCAGTATTTT
TRBV19	-	TRBJ1-2	TRBD1	CASSIDSTGGPNYGYTF	TGTGCCAGTAGTATAGATTCTACAGGGGGACCGAACTATGGCTACACCTTC
TRBV2	few	TRBJ2-7	-	CASSEDKDPPEQYF	TGTGCCAGCAGTGAAGATAAGGACCCACCCGAGCAGTACTTC
TRBV5-5	-	TRBJ2-7	TRBD2	CASSPTSGRAGKYF	TGTGCCAGCAGCCCAACTAGCGGGAGGGCCGGAAAGTACTTC
TRBV6-1	-	TRBJ1-1	-	CASRDRVEVEAFF	TGTGCCAGCAGGGACCGAGTTGAGGTGGAAGCTTTCTTT
TRBV5-1	-	TRBJ2-4	TRBD1	CASSLSSSTLANRGNIQYF	TGCGCCAGCAGCTTGTCTTCATCGACTCTAGCCAACAGGGGAAACATTCAGTACTTC
TRBV30	-	TRBJ2-5	-	CAWSGSPLVRETQYF	TGTGCCTGGAGTGGCTCCCCTTTGGTCCGCGAGACCCAGTACTTC
TRBV10-3	once	TRBJ1-1	TRBD1	CAISLDRGLATEAFF	TGTGCCATCAGTCTCGACAGGGGGTTGGCCACTGAAGCTTTCTTT
TRBV10-3	-	TRBJ2-7	TRBD1	CATQAGTAGEQYF	TGTGCCACCCAAGCCGGGACAGCTGGCGAGCAGTACTTC
TRBV15	-	TRBJ2-7	-	CATSRDSPYGPYEQYF	TGTGCCACCAGCAGAGATTCCCCGTACGGCCCATACGAGCAGTACTTC
TRBV7-9	-	TRBJ2-5	-	CASSVGYFETQYF	TGTGCCAGCAGCGTCGGGTACTTCGAGACCCAGTACTTC
TRBV29-1	-	TRBJ2-7	TRBD1	CSVEGDRRAEQYF	TGCAGCGTTGAAGGGGACAGGCGGGCCGAGCAGTACTTC
TRBV5-4	-	TRBJ2-1	-	CASSYSGTVPYNEQFF	TGTGCCAGCAGCTACTCCGGGACCGTCCCCTACAATGAGCAGTTCTTC
TRBV14	-	TRBJ2-7	-	CASSPSRQQQYF	TGTGCCAGCAGCCCCTCTCGACAGCAGCAGTACTTC
TRBV5-1	-	TRBJ2-7	TRBD2	CASSLSGGLAGVEQYF	TGCGCCAGCAGCTTATCGGGCGGACTAGCGGGAGTCGAGCAGTACTTC
TRBV11-2	-	TRBJ2-7	-	CASSLGSLYEQYF	TGTGCCAGCAGCTTAGGCAGCCTCTACGAGCAGTACTTC
TRBV6-1	-	TRBJ2-5	TRBD1	CASSRDRAQETQYF	TGTGCCAGCAGTCGGGACAGGGCCCAAGAGACCCAGTACTTC
TRBV14	-	TRBJ2-6	-	CASSPPGRLSSGANVLTF	TGTGCCAGCAGCCCGCCGGGTAGGCTCTCCTCTGGGGCCAACGTCCTGACTTTC
TRBV10-2	-	TRBJ1-2	TRBD1	CASRIGQGTIDGYTF	TGCGCCAGCCGCATTGGACAGGGGACTATTGATGGCTACACCTTC
TRBV7-9	-	TRBJ2-1	TRBD2	CASSPRLGERGNEQFF	TGTGCCAGCAGCCCACGGTTGGGGGAGCGGGGCAATGAGCAGTTCTTC
TRBV18	-	TRBJ2-1	-	CASSPQRRTQNNEQFF	TGTGCCAGCTCACCACAGCGACGGACTCAAAACAATGAGCAGTTCTTC
TRBV29-1	-	TRBJ2-5	-	CSVEGAGVETQYF	TGCAGCGTTGAAGGGGCAGGGGTGGAGACCCAGTACTTC
TRBV5-1	-	TRBJ1-1	-	CASSPPESTRGEAFF	TGCGCCAGCAGCCCGCCGGAATCTACGCGAGGTGAAGCTTTCTTT
TRBV7-8	-	TRBJ2-5	-	CASSLKEGYFAETQYF	TGTGCCAGCAGCTTAAAAGAAGGGTACTTCGCGGAGACCCAGTACTTC
TRBV10-3	-	TRBJ2-6	-	CAISESLGSGANVLTF	TGTGCCATCAGTGAGTCTTTAGGCTCTGGGGCCAACGTCCTGACTTTC
TRBV6-1	-	TRBJ1-5	-	CAIHSPYSNQPQHF	TGTGCCATACACAGTCCTTATAGCAATCAGCCCCAGCATTTT
TRBV7-3	-	TRBJ2-1	TRBD1	CASSVRTGEGAYNEQFF	TGTGCCAGCAGCGTCCGGACAGGGGAAGGGGCCTACAATGAGCAGTTCTTC
TRBV25-1	-	TRBJ1-3	TRBD1	CASSPGTGPGNTIYF	TGTGCCAGCAGTCCCGGGACAGGGCCTGGAAACACCATATATTTT
TRBV6-1	-	TRBJ1-3	-	CASSLGVSGNTIYF	TGTGCCAGCAGCTTGGGGGTATCTGGAAACACCATATATTTT
TRBV29-1	-	TRBJ2-7	-	CSGGLPYEQYF	TGCAGCGGGGGGTTACCCTACGAGCAGTACTTC
TRBV5-1	-	TRBJ2-1	-	CASSLGGLSYNEQFF	TGCGCCAGCAGCTTGGGTGGATTATCCTACAATGAGCAGTTCTTC
TRBV7-8	few	TRBJ1-1	-	CASSPGAGNTEAFF	TGTGCCAGCAGCCCAGGGGCTGGAAACACTGAAGCTTTCTTT
TRBV6-5	-	TRBJ1-2	TRBD1	CASSFIQGGVRGYTF	TGTGCCAGCAGTTTTATCCAGGGGGGGGTGCGTGGCTACACCTTC
TRBV5-6	once	TRBJ2-1	-	CASSLVAASSYNEQFF	TGTGCCAGCAGCTTGGTAGCGGCAAGCTCCTACAATGAGCAGTTCTTC
TRBV7-9	few	TRBJ2-7	TRBD2	CASNAGGYEQYF	TGTGCCAGCAACGCGGGGGGCTACGAGCAGTACTTC
TRBV6-1	-	TRBJ2-1	TRBD2	CASSETLRGRARDEQFF	TGTGCCAGCAGTGAAACCCTCCGCGGGAGGGCCAGGGATGAGCAGTTCTTC
TRBV6-5	-	TRBJ2-2	-	CAIVAVTGELFF	TGTGCCATCGTAGCGGTCACCGGGGAGCTGTTTTTT